The 11 T cell receptor beta chains below all came from one sample that was sequenced in a study of cytomegalovirus exposure and HLA in healthy donors (dated by TCRdb to 2016 to 2017). The library was prepared using the immunoSEQ multiplex PCR assay. Held by TCRdb, this immuneACCESS table contains in-frame sequences only and omits some clones. Under half of the omission traces to an unresolved V gene where checked; the cause of the rest is unknown. This sample holds about 110,000 clones; approximately 94% were observed only once. Of the sample, 0.67% falls within the top ten clones. Source material: PBMCs. The receptors derive from a woman aged 18-30 years in good health and CMV-seronegative.

The rearrangement joins TRBV2 to TRBJ2-1; TRBD2 is a possible D gene (5 bases). V dropped 6 bases and J dropped 2 bases, with 8 bases sitting between them. This CDR3 contains 13 residues. The germline CDR1 and CDR2 sequences are SNHLY and FYNNEI. The CDR3 DNA reads TGTGCCAGCAGGGGAGATACCTACAATGAGCAGTTCTTC. It is translated as CASRGDTYNEQFF.

The V gene is TRBV14, the J gene TRBJ2-3, with 11 bases identical to TRBD2. V lost 4 bases and J lost 5; bases outside the gene matches: 11. Per germline, CDR1 SGHDN and CDR2 FVKESK. The CDR3 covers 17 residues. The CDR3 reads CASSPRRLAGIVDTQYF. The CDR3 region has the DNA TGTGCCAGCAGCCCCCGTAGACTAGCGGGGATTGTAGATACGCAGTATTTT.

This rearrangement joins TRBV10-3 to TRBJ2-1; a weak D match, TRBD1 (6 bases). Germline lookup yields CDR1 ENHRY and CDR2 SYGVKD. The CDR3 sequence is 17 residues long. Trimming pared 8 bases from V and 1 base from J, leaving 21 bases between. Written as DNA, the CDR3 is TGTGCCATCGCCCAAGGCCACGACAGGCCGTCCTACAATGAGCAGTTCTTC. Protein sequence: CAIAQGHDRPSYNEQFF.

This clone was seen once. The rearrangement links TRBV19 to TRBJ2-2; 9 nucleotides match TRBD1. CDR1 and CDR2 from the germline V gene are LNHDA and SQIVND (reference sequence). CDR3 size: 15 residues. V shed 6 bases and J 6 bases; nucleotides not matched to a gene: 8. The CDR3: CASRDRQGGAGELFF. CDR3 bases: TGTGCCAGTAGAGATCGACAGGGGGGTGCCGGGGAGCTGTTTTTT.

The gene calls are TRBV7-3 and TRBJ2-1; 8 positions agree with TRBD2. Trimming removed 6 bases from V and 5 bases from J; junction bases left unmatched: 12. This CDR3 has 16 residues. Germline CDR1 reads SGHTA; CDR2 reads FQGTGA. As DNA, the CDR3 is TGTGCCAGCAGATCGGCTCCGGGACTAGACGACAATGAGCAGTTCTTC. Protein sequence: CASRSAPGLDDNEQFF.

The chain is built from TRBV5-1 and TRBJ2-7, with 9 positions matching TRBD1. Per germline, CDR1 SGHRS and CDR2 YFSETQ. The CDR3 covers 16 residues. V lost 5 bases, J lost 4 bases, and 13 bases stayed unmatched. Here the CDR3 reads CASSRVPGQGSYEQYF. The CDR3 DNA reads as TGCGCCAGCAGTCGAGTTCCGGGACAGGGATCTTACGAGCAGTACTTC.

The rearrangement joins TRBV11-2 to TRBJ2-7; 7 bases agree with TRBD1. Germline V gene lookup returns CDR1 SGHAT and CDR2 FQNNGV. This CDR3 has 13 amino acids. The V gene end was trimmed by 1 base and the J gene end by 4 bases; junction bases not matched to a gene: 1. The CDR3 DNA sequence: TGTGCCAGCAGCTTAGGGGACAGTTACGAGCAGTACTTC. Its protein is CASSLGDSYEQYF.

CDR3: CASSTPSGGAAEQFF. DNA of the CDR3: TGTGCCAGCAGTACACCTAGCGGGGGGGCGGCTGAGCAGTTCTTC. The chain links TRBV2 to TRBJ2-1, with 12 bases aligning to TRBD2. CDR1 and CDR2 (germline): SNHLY, FYNNEI. The ends lost 5 bases at V and 9 bases at J; junction bases unmatched: 8. CDR3 size: 15 residues.

The chain joins TRBV6-6 to TRBJ2-5; D perhaps matches TRBD1 (5 bases). Germline lookup yields CDR1 MNHNY and CDR2 SVGAGI (reference sequence). CDR3 length: 14 amino acids. Trimming pared 6 bases from V and 5 bases from J, leaving 16 bases between. CDR3: CASRIQGSSETQYF. CDR3 nucleotide sequence: TGTGCCAGCAGGATCCAGGGATCGAGTGAGACCCAGTACTTC.

The chain joins TRBV13 to TRBJ2-3; 13 nucleotides line up with TRBD2. Germline trimming cut 5 bases from V and 4 bases from J; bases unmatched to any gene: 3. CDR3 length equals 15 residues. Germline V gives CDR1 PRHDT, CDR2 FYEKMQ (reference sequence). CDR3 region: CASSGGLAGADTQYF. CDR3 DNA sequence: TGTGCCAGCAGCGGAGGACTAGCGGGGGCAGATACGCAGTATTTT.

V usage is TRBV19 and J usage is TRBJ1-5; 11 bases map to TRBD1. V trimming: 7 bases; J trimming: 9 bases; junction bases outside the gene matches: 8. The germline CDR1 and CDR2 sequences are LNHDA and SQIVND (reference sequence). This CDR3 comprises 14 residues. The CDR3 is CASIRTGGAGPQHF. In DNA, the CDR3 is TGTGCCAGTATAAGGACAGGGGGCGCCGGGCCCCAGCATTTT.